The 17 T cell receptor beta chains given below trace back to one sample, sequenced in a study of technical replicates of blood from a few donors. Clones were read by immunoSEQ multiplex PCR, and TCRdb kept only the in-frame ones, dropping some. Of around 95,000 clones detected, roughly 94% appear once; the ten largest clones hold about 0.25%. The sequencing sample was made of T cells isolated from PBMCs. The receptors stem from a human donor in good health.

The chain is built from TRBV27 and TRBJ1-1, with 7 nucleotides matching TRBD1. CDR3 length: 15 residues. With 0 bases clipped from V and 4 bases from J, the junction kept 5 bases outside the gene matches. CDR1 is MNHEY and CDR2 is SMNVEV in the germline V gene (reference sequence). The CDR3 reads CASSLSGTAGTEAFF. DNA of the CDR3: TGTGCCAGCAGTTTATCGGGGACAGCCGGCACTGAAGCTTTCTTT.

The rearrangement uses TRBV9 and TRBJ2-4, with 10 bases identical to TRBD1. Germline V CDR1 and CDR2: SGDLS, YYNGEE. This CDR3 spans 15 amino acids. V was clipped by 4 bases and J by 11 bases; unmatched bases: 12. For the CDR3, the DNA is TGTGCCAGCAGCCCAGCGAGAGGGACAGGGGCCGTTCAGTACTTC. Translating gives CASSPARGTGAVQYF.

The rearrangement joins TRBV4-2 to TRBJ2-2, with D perhaps TRBD2 (7 bases). Per the germline V gene, CDR1 is LGHNA and CDR2 is YNFKEQ. Trimming left V 1 base short and J 4 bases short, with 16 bases between. CDR3 length: 17 residues. CDR3 protein: CASSQVLGGPGTGELFF. The CDR3 coding sequence is TGTGCCAGCAGCCAAGTTTTGGGGGGGCCGGGCACCGGGGAGCTGTTTTTT.

This chain uses TRBV5-8 with TRBJ1-1; D might be TRBD1 (5 bases). Germline assignment: CDR1 SGHTS and CDR2 YDEGEE. The CDR3 totals 15 residues. V dropped 0 bases and J dropped 8 bases, with 17 bases sitting between them. In DNA form, the CDR3 reads TGTGCCAGCAGCTTGGTCCGTGCAGGGAAGTCGGAAGCTTTCTTT. Protein: CASSLVRAGKSEAFF. Looking up the rest from reference TRBV5-8 and TRBJ1-1 gives the full variable domain: EAGVTQSPTHLIKTRGQQATLRCSPISGHTSVYWYQQALGLGLQFLLWYDEGEERNRGNFPPRFSGRQFPNYSSELNVNALELEDSALYLCASSLVRAGKSEAFFGQGTRLTVV.

The chain joins TRBV21-1 to TRBJ1-1. TRBV21-1 is tagged as a pseudogene. The CDR3 has 12 residues. The DNA for the CDR3 is TGTGCCAGCAGCGCGGTGAACACTGAAGCTTTCTTT. Translation: CASSAVNTEAFF.

The CDR3 DNA reads as TGTGCCAGCAGCTTACAGGGAACAGATACGCAGTATTTT. Residues: CASSLQGTDTQYF. The rearrangement links TRBV11-3 to TRBJ2-3; maybe TRBD1 (5 bases). V dropped 2 bases and J dropped 3 bases, with 6 bases sitting between them. The CDR3 is made up of 13 amino acids. CDR1 and CDR2 (germline): SGHNT, YENEEA.

This clone was seen just once. The chain carries TRBV27 and TRBJ1-4; 7 bases align to TRBD1. The length of the CDR3 is 14 residues. The J segment lost 8 bases and the V segment lost 0 bases, leaving 3 bases of the junction unmatched. Germline V CDR1 and CDR2: MNHEY, SMNVEV (reference sequence). Here the CDR3 reads CASSLSQQGEKLFF. The DNA of the CDR3 is TGTGCCAGCAGTTTATCCCAACAGGGGGAAAAACTGTTTTTT.

The CDR3 sequence is CASSPPTGATSGNTIYF. CDR3 coding DNA: TGTGCCAGCTCACCACCGACAGGGGCGACCTCTGGAAACACCATATATTTT. The chain combines TRBV18 with TRBJ1-3; 8 nucleotides align to TRBD1. This CDR3 is built from 17 residues. The J segment lost 0 bases and the V segment lost 0 bases, leaving 4 bases of the junction unmatched. The V gene's germline CDR1 is KGHSH and CDR2 LQKENI.

The sample holds one count of this clone. The V and J genes are TRBV19 and TRBJ2-5, with D perhaps matching TRBD2 (5 bases). The germline CDR1 and CDR2 sequences are LNHDA and SQIVND (reference sequence). V lost 10 bases and J lost 5, with 17 bases in between. The CDR3 consists of 13 residues. CDR3 nucleotide sequence: TGTGCCACCTACGGACTGCCCGTGGAGACCCAGTACTTC. This sequence encodes CATYGLPVETQYF.

The DNA of the CDR3 is TGCGCCAGCAGCTTGGATTTTAGCGGGAACACCGGGGAGCTGTTTTTT. It specifies CASSLDFSGNTGELFF. The V call is TRBV5-1, the J call TRBJ2-2; tentative D call: TRBD2 (6 bases). From germline, CDR1 is SGHRS and CDR2 YFSETQ. The CDR3 is 16 amino acids. Trimming pared 0 bases from V and 1 base from J, leaving 10 bases between.

The chain is built from TRBV5-1 and TRBJ2-3; the D gene is possibly TRBD2 (6 bases). The CDR3 covers 13 residues. Trimming left V 1 base short and J 6 bases short, with 9 bases between. CDR1 is SGHRS, CDR2 YFSETQ, per germline. CDR3 region: CASSLTSLDTQYF. Here the CDR3 DNA reads TGCGCCAGCAGCTTGACTAGCTTGGATACGCAGTATTTT.

This clone has only one observation. The chain employs TRBV27 and TRBJ2-5, with 7 positions matching TRBD2. Germline V gives CDR1 MNHEY, CDR2 SMNVEV (reference sequence). The junction had 7 bases not matched to a gene; V was cut back by 2 bases and J by 4 bases. This CDR3 region has 15 residues. Written as DNA, the CDR3 is TGTGCCAGCAGTTTAATGTCGGGGGGAGGAGAGACCCAGTACTTC. Amino acids: CASSLMSGGGETQYF.

Here the CDR3 reads CASSERTGGGEQYF. Written as DNA, the CDR3 is TGTGCCAGCAGCGAGCGCACCGGGGGGGGCGAGCAGTACTTC. The chain couples TRBV9 to TRBJ2-7; 8 bases are a match to TRBD2. The CDR3 sequence is 14 residues long. V was clipped by 3 bases and J by 6 bases; unmatched bases: 8. Germline V gene sequence: CDR1 SGDLS, CDR2 YYNGEE. The whole variable domain, remainder taken from reference TRBV9 and TRBJ2-7, is DSGVTQTPKHLITATGQRVTLRCSPRSGDLSVYWYQQSLDQGLQFLIQYYNGEERAKGNILERFSAQQFPDLHSELNLSSLELGDSALYFCASSERTGGGEQYFGPGTRLTVT.

The J gene is TRBJ2-7, the V gene TRBV18; 7 bases are a match to TRBD1. Germline-derived CDR1 and CDR2 are KGHSH and LQKENI. With 0 bases clipped from V and 2 bases from J, the junction kept 1 base outside the gene matches. This CDR3 region has 14 residues. The CDR3, as DNA: TGTGCCAGCTCACCACCGACAGGGACCTACGAGCAGTACTTC. Translating gives CASSPPTGTYEQYF. The whole variable domain, filled in from reference TRBV18 and TRBJ2-7, reads NAGVMQNPRHLVRRRGQEARLRCSPMKGHSHVYWYRQLPEEGLKFMVYLQKENIIDESGMPKERFSAEFPKEGPSILRIQQVVRGDSAAYFCASSPPTGTYEQYFGPGTRLTVT.

This rearrangement joins TRBV7-3 to TRBJ2-1, with 8 nucleotides matching TRBD2. The V gene's germline CDR1 is SGHTA and CDR2 FQGTGA. V shed 5 bases and J 5 bases; nucleotides not matched to a gene: 11. This CDR3 comprises 16 residues. CDR3 DNA: TGTGCCAGCAGCCCCCGGGGGGGCGAACAAAACAATGAGCAGTTCTTC. Its translation is CASSPRGGEQNNEQFF.

The rearrangement joins TRBV6-5 to TRBJ1-2; possible D gene TRBD1, 5 bases. This CDR3 spans 14 amino acids. From germline, CDR1 is MNHEY and CDR2 SVGAGI. V was shortened by 0 bases and J by 4 bases, with 9 bases between the two germline ends. For the CDR3, the DNA is TGTGCCAGCAGTTACTCGATGGGGGGCTATGGCTACACCTTC. This translates into CASSYSMGGYGYTF.

This chain links TRBV7-3 with TRBJ2-1; tentative D call: TRBD2 (6 bases). Trimming removed 4 bases from V and 0 bases from J, with 16 bases in between. Looked up from germline, CDR1 is SGHTA and CDR2 is FQGTGA. This CDR3 has 17 amino acids. In DNA form, the CDR3 reads TGTGCCAGCAGCTCCGGGGGTAGCGGCGGCTCCTACAATGAGCAGTTCTTC. Encoded protein: CASSSGGSGGSYNEQFF. Filled out from reference TRBV7-3 and TRBJ2-1, the complete variable domain reads GAGVSQTPSNKVTEKGKYVELRCDPISGHTALYWYRQSLGQGPEFLIYFQGTGAADDSGLPNDRFFAVRPEGSVSTLKIQRTERGDSAVYLCASSSGGSGGSYNEQFFGPGTRLTVL.